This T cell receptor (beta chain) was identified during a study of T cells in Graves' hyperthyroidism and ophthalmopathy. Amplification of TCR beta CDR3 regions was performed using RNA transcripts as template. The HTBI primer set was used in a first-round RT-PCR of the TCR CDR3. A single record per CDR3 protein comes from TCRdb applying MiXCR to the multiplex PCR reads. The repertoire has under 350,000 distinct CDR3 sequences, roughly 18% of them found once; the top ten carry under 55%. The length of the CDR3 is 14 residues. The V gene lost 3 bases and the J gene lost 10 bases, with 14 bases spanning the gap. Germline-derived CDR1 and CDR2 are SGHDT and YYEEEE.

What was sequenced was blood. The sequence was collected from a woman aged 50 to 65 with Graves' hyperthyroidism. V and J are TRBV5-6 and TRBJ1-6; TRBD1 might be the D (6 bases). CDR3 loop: CASSSGSGASPLHF. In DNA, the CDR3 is TGTGCCAGCAGCTCGGGATCAGGGGCCTCACCCCTCCACTTT.